The 17 T cell receptor beta chains in this list originate from one sample, sequenced in a study of T cells in Graves' hyperthyroidism and ophthalmopathy. RNA transcripts gave rise to amplified TCR beta CDR3 regions. First-round RT-PCR targeting the TCR CDR3 was performed with the HTBI primer set. TCRdb re-derived calls from the multiplex PCR reads in MiXCR, one entry per CDR3 protein. The table has approximately 590,000 distinct CDR3 sequences, 40% to 55% seen once. Sequencing was done on a sample of peripheral blood or thyroid tissue (not recorded which). These receptors all come from a woman under 30 with Graves' hyperthyroidism.

This clonotype was seen many times. The chain recombines TRBV2 with TRBJ1-1; perhaps TRBD1 as D (6 bases). CDR1 and CDR2 (germline): SNHLY, FYNNEI. There are 12 residues in the CDR3. V dropped 8 bases and J dropped 7 bases, with 14 bases sitting between them. The CDR3 DNA reads TGTGCCAGCGGCAGGGGTTCCTTTGAAGCTTTCTTT. This gives the protein CASGRGSFEAFF.

This clonotype was observed a few times. The CDR3 sequence is CASTNEKQEQYF. The CDR3 coding sequence is TGTGCCAGCACCAACGAAAAACAGGAGCAGTACTTC. V is TRBV7-9 and J is TRBJ2-7; D is uncertain. V was trimmed by 7 bases and J by 7 bases, leaving 14 bases between them. The germline V gene encodes CDR1 SEHNR and CDR2 FQNEAQ (reference sequence). The CDR3 totals 12 residues.

A note on this clonotype: The limits of the CDR3 on the DNA are not certain, so only TCRdb's listed CDR3 is given. The V and J genes are TRBV15 and TRBJ1-2; the table assigns TRBD1, which was not confirmed against the DNA. Germline V gives CDR1 LNHNV, CDR2 YYDKDF (reference sequence). Inclusive of both ends, the CDR3 amounts to 18 amino acids. The CDR3 loop reads CATSIYLCSDKLPWGYTF.

A few counts support this clonotype. The chain links TRBV5-1 to TRBJ1-1, with TRBD1 as a possible D gene (6 bases). The CDR3 runs 14 residues. With 2 bases removed from V and 6 bases from J, the gap between germline ends came to 14 bases. The germline CDR1 and CDR2 sequences are SGHRS and YFSETQ. The CDR3 nucleotides read TGCGCCAGCAGCTTACAGGGTCAATACTCTGAAGCTTTCTTT. It encodes CASSLQGQYSEAFF.

In its sample, this clonotype was seen once. The chain joins TRBV10-3 to TRBJ1-5, with 10 bases fitting TRBD1. The CDR3 sequence is 17 residues long. V lost 0 bases and J lost 6; bases outside the gene matches: 8. Germline V gene lookup returns CDR1 ENHRY and CDR2 SYGVKD. CDR3 region: CAISESGTGVPSQPQHF. The DNA of the CDR3 is TGTGCCATCAGTGAGTCAGGGACAGGGGTACCCTCTCAGCCCCAGCATTTT.

The chain combines TRBV24-1 with TRBJ2-2, with TRBD2 identical over 13 bases. CDR1 is KGHDR and CDR2 is SFDVKD in the germline V gene. This CDR3 has 16 residues. V trimming: 4 bases; J trimming: 6 bases; junction bases outside the gene matches: 4. CDR3 sequence reads: CATSDGLAGVSGELFF. CDR3 nucleotide sequence: TGTGCCACCAGTGACGGACTAGCGGGAGTTTCCGGGGAGCTGTTTTTT.

This clonotype has more than one count but fewer than ten. The rearrangement links TRBV20-1 to TRBJ2-7, with unresolved D. CDR1 and CDR2 (germline): DFQATT, SNEGSKA (reference sequence). The ends were cut back, 2 bases at V and 5 bases at J, with 13 bases in the middle. The CDR3 contains 13 residues. The CDR3 protein is CSARIRDDNEQYF. The CDR3, as DNA: TGCAGTGCTAGAATTAGGGATGACAACGAGCAGTACTTC.

The CDR3 coding sequence is TGTGCTAGAGAGGCCCGGACCCTCCGAGCTTTCTTT. Its protein is CAREARTLRAFF. The V and J genes are TRBV25-1 and TRBJ1-1; no clear D. This CDR3 spans 12 amino acids. Germline CDR1 is MGHDK and CDR2 is SYGVNS.

The genes are TRBV20-1 and TRBJ1-4; D is uncertain. With 5 bases removed from V and 8 bases from J, the gap between germline ends came to 15 bases. The germline V gene has CDR1 DFQATT and CDR2 SNEGSKA (reference sequence). CDR3 length: 13 residues. The CDR3 nucleotides are TGCAGTGCTTCAGACGGGAACCGAGAAAAACTGTTTTTT. This encodes CSASDGNREKLFF.

This clonotype was picked up a small number of times. The chain is built from TRBV5-6 and TRBJ2-7; TRBD2 matches 8 bases. Trimming at V came to 1 base and at J to 5 bases, leaving 11 bases not matched to a gene. CDR1 is SGHDT, CDR2 YYEEEE, per germline. CDR3 size: 16 residues. Written as DNA, the CDR3 is TGTGCCAGCAGCTTGTTGCGCCCAGCGGGAGCTCACGAGCAGTACTTC. Its protein product is CASSLLRPAGAHEQYF.

Concerning this clonotype: Because it lacks the conserved phenylalanine or tryptophan at the end, this CDR3 is likely a read error. The J gene is TRBJ1-1, the V gene TRBV29-1; D gene ambiguous. The CDR3 is made up of 11 amino acids. V was trimmed by 8 bases and J by 2 bases, leaving 9 bases between them. Germline CDR1 is SQVTM and CDR2 is ANQGSEA. The DNA of the CDR3 is TGCAGCTTACTCCTCAACACTGAAGCTTTCTCT. Translated: CSLLLNTEAFS.

This sequence joins TRBV4-3 and TRBJ2-7, with a tentative D call TRBD2 (5 bases). In germline, CDR1 is LGHNA, CDR2 YSLEER. The CDR3 has 14 amino acids. The ends were cut back, 3 bases at V and 2 bases at J, with 11 bases in the middle. The CDR3 sequence: CASSQGLATYEQYF. CDR3 nucleotides: TGCGCCAGCAGCCAGGGCCTAGCTACCTACGAGCAGTACTTC.

The chain joins TRBV2 to TRBJ1-1; no clear D. V gave up 5 bases and J gave up 9 bases, with 19 bases separating them. This CDR3 has 14 amino acids. Germline V gene lookup returns CDR1 SNHLY and CDR2 FYNNEI. The chain's CDR3 is CASSLLQSKSKAFF. DNA for the CDR3: TGTGCCAGCAGTTTATTACAGTCCAAATCGAAAGCTTTCTTT.

This clonotype turned up a few times. The chain is built from TRBV7-6 and TRBJ2-7; no clear D. This CDR3 region has 14 residues. From germline, CDR1 is SGHVS and CDR2 FNYEAQ. The V end lost 4 bases, the J end lost 1 base, and 11 bases lay between the germline ends. Written as DNA, the CDR3 is TGTGCCAGCAGCTCCGGGTCCCCTTCCTACGAGCAGTACTTC. Translated, it gives CASSSGSPSYEQYF.

The CDR3: CASSFAPGTGVGEQYF. The CDR3 DNA is TGTGCCAGCAGCTTCGCCCCTGGGACAGGGGTTGGCGAGCAGTACTTC. This sequence joins TRBV7-2 and TRBJ2-7; 10 positions agree with TRBD1. This CDR3 has 16 residues. Germline trimming cut 3 bases from V and 6 bases from J; bases unmatched to any gene: 11. Germline assignment: CDR1 SGHTA and CDR2 FQGNSA.

This clonotype was picked up many times. The CDR3 coding sequence is TGTGCCAGCAGCTGGGGACAGAGTAACACCGGGGAGCTGTTTTTT. It codes for CASSWGQSNTGELFF. The rearrangement joins TRBV7-3 to TRBJ2-2, with 7 bases matching TRBD1. Germline V gene data show CDR1 as SGHTA and CDR2 as FQGTGA. The CDR3 contains 15 residues. Unmatched junction bases numbered 4, after V lost 4 bases and J lost 2 bases.

Only a few counts were recorded for this clonotype. The rearrangement links TRBV7-9 to TRBJ1-4; D is possibly TRBD1 (6 bases). V was shortened by 5 bases and J by 8 bases, with 15 bases between the two germline ends. CDR3 length equals 14 residues. CDR1 is SEHNR, CDR2 FQNEAQ, per germline (reference sequence). DNA of the CDR3: TGTGCCAGCAGCCCTTCGGGGGCAGGGGAAAAACTGTTTTTT. This sequence encodes CASSPSGAGEKLFF.